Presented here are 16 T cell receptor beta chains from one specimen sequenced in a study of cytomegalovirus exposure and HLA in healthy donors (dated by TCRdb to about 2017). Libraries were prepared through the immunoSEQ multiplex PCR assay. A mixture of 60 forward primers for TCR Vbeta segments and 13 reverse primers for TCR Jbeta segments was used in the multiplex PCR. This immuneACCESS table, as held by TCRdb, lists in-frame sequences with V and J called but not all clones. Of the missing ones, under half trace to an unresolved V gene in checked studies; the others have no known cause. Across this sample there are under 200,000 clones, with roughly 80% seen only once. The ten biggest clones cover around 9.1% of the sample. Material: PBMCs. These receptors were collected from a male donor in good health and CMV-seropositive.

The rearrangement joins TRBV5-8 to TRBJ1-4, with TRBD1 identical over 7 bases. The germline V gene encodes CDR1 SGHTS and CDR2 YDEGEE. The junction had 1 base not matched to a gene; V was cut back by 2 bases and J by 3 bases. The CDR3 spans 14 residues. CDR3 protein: CASSFQGANEKLFF. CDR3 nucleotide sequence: TGTGCCAGCAGCTTCCAGGGGGCTAATGAAAAACTGTTTTTT.

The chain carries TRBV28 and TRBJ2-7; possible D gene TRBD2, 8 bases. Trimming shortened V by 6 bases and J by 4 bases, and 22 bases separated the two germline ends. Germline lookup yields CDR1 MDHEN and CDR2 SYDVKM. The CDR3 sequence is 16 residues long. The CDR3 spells CASRPREGARGYEQYF. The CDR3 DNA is TGTGCCAGCAGGCCTCGGGAGGGGGCGCGAGGATACGAGCAGTACTTC.

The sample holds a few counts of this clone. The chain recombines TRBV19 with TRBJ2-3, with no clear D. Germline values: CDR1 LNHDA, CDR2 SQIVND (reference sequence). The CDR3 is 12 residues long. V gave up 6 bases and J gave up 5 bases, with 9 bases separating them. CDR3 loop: CASRLSGDTQYF. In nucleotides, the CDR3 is TGTGCCAGTAGGCTATCAGGAGATACGCAGTATTTT.

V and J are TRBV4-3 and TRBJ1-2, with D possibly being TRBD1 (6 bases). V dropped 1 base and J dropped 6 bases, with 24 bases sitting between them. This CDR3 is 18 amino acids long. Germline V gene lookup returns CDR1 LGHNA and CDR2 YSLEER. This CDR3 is CASSQVVARGLERDGYTF. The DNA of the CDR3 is TGCGCCAGCAGCCAAGTTGTGGCCAGGGGCCTAGAGCGAGATGGCTACACCTTC.

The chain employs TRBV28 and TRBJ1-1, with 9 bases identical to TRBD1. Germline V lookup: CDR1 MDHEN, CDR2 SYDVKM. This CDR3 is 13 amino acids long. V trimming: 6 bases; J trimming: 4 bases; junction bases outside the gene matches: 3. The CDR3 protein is CASSLTGGTEAFF. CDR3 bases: TGTGCCAGCAGCCTGACAGGGGGCACTGAAGCTTTCTTT.

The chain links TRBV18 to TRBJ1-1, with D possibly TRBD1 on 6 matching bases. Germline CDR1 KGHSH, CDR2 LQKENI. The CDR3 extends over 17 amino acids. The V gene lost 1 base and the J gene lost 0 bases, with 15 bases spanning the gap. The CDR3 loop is CASSPLRTDFMNTEAFF. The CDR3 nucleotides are TGTGCCAGCTCACCACTCCGGACAGACTTCATGAACACTGAAGCTTTCTTT.

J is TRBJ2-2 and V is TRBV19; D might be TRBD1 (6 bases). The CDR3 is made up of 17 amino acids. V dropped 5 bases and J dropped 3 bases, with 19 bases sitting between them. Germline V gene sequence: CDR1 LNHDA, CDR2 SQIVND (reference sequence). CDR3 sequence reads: CASSADLQGIYTGELFF. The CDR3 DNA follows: TGTGCCAGTAGTGCCGACTTACAGGGAATTTACACCGGGGAGCTGTTTTTT.

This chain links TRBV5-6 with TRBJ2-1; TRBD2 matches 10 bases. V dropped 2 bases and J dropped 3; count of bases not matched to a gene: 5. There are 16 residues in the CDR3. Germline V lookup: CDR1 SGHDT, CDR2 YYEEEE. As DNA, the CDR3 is TGTGCCAGCAGCTTAACCGGGACTAGCGACTACAATGAGCAGTTCTTC. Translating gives CASSLTGTSDYNEQFF.

CDR3 region: CASSLDLGQGSGNTIYF. The CDR3 DNA sequence: TGTGCCAGCAGTTTAGATCTCGGACAGGGCTCTGGAAACACCATATATTTT. The chain recombines TRBV28 with TRBJ1-3; 8 positions match TRBD1. CDR3 length: 17 residues. The germline V gene encodes CDR1 MDHEN and CDR2 SYDVKM. With V trimmed by 2 bases and J by 0 bases, 6 bases remained unmatched. Based on the CDR3 plus reference TRBV28 and TRBJ1-3, the full variable domain is DVKVTQSSRYLVKRTGEKVFLECVQDMDHENMFWYRQDPGLGLRLIYFSYDVKMKEKGDIPEGYSVSREKKERFSLILESASTNQTSMYLCASSLDLGQGSGNTIYFGEGSWLTVV.

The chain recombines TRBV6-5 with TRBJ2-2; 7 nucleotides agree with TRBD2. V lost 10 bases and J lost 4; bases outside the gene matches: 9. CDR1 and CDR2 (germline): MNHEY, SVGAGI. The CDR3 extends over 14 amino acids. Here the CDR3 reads CAMGLPSPTGELFF. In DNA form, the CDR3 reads TGTGCCATGGGACTACCTAGCCCCACCGGGGAGCTGTTTTTT.

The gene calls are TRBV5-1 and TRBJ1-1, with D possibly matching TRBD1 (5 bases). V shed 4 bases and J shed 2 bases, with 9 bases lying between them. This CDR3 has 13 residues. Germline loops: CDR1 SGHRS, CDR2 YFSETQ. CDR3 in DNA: TGCGCCAGCAGCGTACAGGTTAACACTGAAGCTTTCTTT. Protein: CASSVQVNTEAFF.

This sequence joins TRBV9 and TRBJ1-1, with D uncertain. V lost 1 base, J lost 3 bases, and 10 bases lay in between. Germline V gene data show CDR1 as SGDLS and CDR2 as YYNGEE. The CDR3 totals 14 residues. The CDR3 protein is CASSVKEVDTEAFF. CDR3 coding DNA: TGTGCCAGCAGCGTAAAGGAGGTGGACACTGAAGCTTTCTTT.

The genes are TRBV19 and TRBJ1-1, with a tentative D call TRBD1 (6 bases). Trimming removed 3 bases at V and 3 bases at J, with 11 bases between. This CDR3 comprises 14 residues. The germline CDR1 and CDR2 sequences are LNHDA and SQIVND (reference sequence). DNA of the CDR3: TGTGCCAGTAGTATCGGACAGACTTACACTGAAGCTTTCTTT. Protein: CASSIGQTYTEAFF.

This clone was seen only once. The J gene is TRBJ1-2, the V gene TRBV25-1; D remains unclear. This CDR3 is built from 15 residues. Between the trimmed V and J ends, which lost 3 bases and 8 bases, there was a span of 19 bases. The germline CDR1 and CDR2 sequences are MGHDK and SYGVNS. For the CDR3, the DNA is TGTGCCAGCAGTGATCCCCGACGGGCCGCGGGCGGCTACACCTTC. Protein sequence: CASSDPRRAAGGYTF.

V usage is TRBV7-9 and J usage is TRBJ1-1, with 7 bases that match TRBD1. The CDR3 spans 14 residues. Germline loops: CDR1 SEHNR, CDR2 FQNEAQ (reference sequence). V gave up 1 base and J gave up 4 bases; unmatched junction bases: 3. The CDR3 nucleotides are TGTGCCAGCAGCTTAGGCAGGGGGGCCACTGAAGCTTTCTTT. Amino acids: CASSLGRGATEAFF.

The CDR3 DNA reads TGTGCCAGCAGACGAATAGCGAACACCGGGGAGCTGTTTTTT. As protein: CASRRIANTGELFF. This chain connects TRBV6-5 to TRBJ2-2, with D unresolved. Germline V gives CDR1 MNHEY, CDR2 SVGAGI. The CDR3 loop spans 14 amino acids. Trimming cost V 6 bases and J 0 bases, with 8 bases left between them.